This entry lists 25 T cell receptor beta chains sequenced from one sample in a study of T cell repertoires in cytomegalovirus infection. TCRdb called the reads again in MiXCR, with one record for every CDR3 protein. Found here are some 220,000 distinct CDR3 sequences, over 9% of them singletons; the top ten hold 1.5% to 2%. The sample comprised PBMCs. The source is a human donor in good health (CMV status not recorded). Some clones in this sample may be carry-over from other donors' samples.

This clonotype was seen repeatedly, ten times or more. V and J are TRBV7-2 and TRBJ2-1; 7 nucleotides align to TRBD2. CDR3 length equals 16 residues. The V and J ends lost 0 bases and 1 base, in that order; junction bases with no gene match: 3. The germline V gene encodes CDR1 SGHTA and CDR2 FQGNSA. CDR3 residues: CASSLASGLSYNEQFF. DNA of the CDR3: TGTGCCAGCAGCTTAGCTAGCGGGCTATCCTACAATGAGCAGTTCTTC.

The gene calls are TRBV14 and TRBJ1-2, with D tentatively TRBD1 (5 bases). In germline, CDR1 is SGHDN, CDR2 FVKESK. Trimming removed 0 bases at V and 3 bases at J, with 14 bases between. The length of the CDR3 is 16 residues. The CDR3 region is CASSQDWEDTHYGYTF. CDR3 nucleotides: TGTGCCAGCAGCCAAGATTGGGAGGACACCCACTATGGCTACACCTTC.

This clonotype has a count of ten or more. V gene TRBV7-8 combines with J gene TRBJ1-3, with a tentative D call TRBD1 (5 bases). V was trimmed by 5 bases and J by 0 bases, leaving 14 bases between them. From germline, CDR1 is SGHVS and CDR2 FQNEAQ. This CDR3 spans 16 amino acids. CDR3 in amino acids: CASSAMRGVSGNTIYF. The CDR3 DNA follows: TGTGCCAGCAGCGCGATGCGGGGGGTCTCTGGAAACACCATATATTTT.

This sequence joins TRBV5-1 and TRBJ2-7; 8 bases map to TRBD1. The CDR3 consists of 15 residues. The germline V gene encodes CDR1 SGHRS and CDR2 YFSETQ. The junction had 5 bases not matched to a gene; V was cut back by 0 bases and J by 3 bases. DNA for the CDR3: TGCGCCAGCAGCTTGGGACAGGGGCTCCTCTACGAGCAGTACTTC. Its translation: CASSLGQGLLYEQYF. The entire variable domain, with the rest obtained from reference TRBV5-1 and TRBJ2-7, is as follows: KAGVTQTPRYLIKTRGQQVTLSCSPISGHRSVSWYQQTPGQGLQFLFEYFSETQRNKGNFPGRFSGRQFSNSRSEMNVSTLELGDSALYLCASSLGQGLLYEQYFGPGTRLTVT.

This clonotype was seen at least ten times. The rearrangement links TRBV7-2 to TRBJ2-4; 7 bases agree with TRBD1. Looked up from germline, CDR1 is SGHTA and CDR2 is FQGNSA. This CDR3 region has 14 residues. Unmatched junction bases numbered 8, after V lost 5 bases and J lost 7 bases. The CDR3 region is CASSPKGQRNIQYF. The CDR3 nucleotides read TGTGCCAGCAGCCCAAAGGGACAGAGGAACATTCAGTACTTC. Supplemented by reference TRBV7-2 and TRBJ2-4, the full variable domain reads GAGVSQSPSNKVTEKGKDVELRCDPISGHTALYWYRQSLGQGLEFLIYFQGNSAPDKSGLPSDRFSAERTGGSVSTLTIQRTQQEDSAVYLCASSPKGQRNIQYFGAGTRLSVL.

This clonotype was recorded at least ten times. The chain recombines TRBV7-2 with TRBJ2-1; weak D call: TRBD1 (6 bases). CDR3 length equals 13 residues. CDR1 SGHTA and CDR2 FQGNSA come from the germline V gene. Trimming left V 5 bases short and J 8 bases short, with 13 bases between. The chain's CDR3 is CASSPNREHEQFF. The CDR3, as DNA: TGTGCCAGCAGCCCTAACAGGGAACATGAGCAGTTCTTC.

The gene calls are TRBV11-2 and TRBJ1-1; D might be TRBD1 (5 bases). The CDR3 sequence is 14 residues long. The germline V gene encodes CDR1 SGHAT and CDR2 FQNNGV. Between the trimmed V and J ends, which lost 5 bases and 5 bases, there was a span of 15 bases. CDR3 nucleotides: TGTGCCAGCAGCCCCGGGACCCTGGGGACTGAAGCTTTCTTT. As protein: CASSPGTLGTEAFF.

This clonotype was seen many times. The rearrangement uses TRBV6-2 or TRBV6-3 and TRBJ1-1; no reliable D call. Per germline, CDR1 MNHEY and CDR2 SVGEGT. There are 13 residues in the CDR3. Trimming removed 2 bases at V and 6 bases at J, with 10 bases between. The CDR3 nucleotides read TGTGCCAGCAGTTACGACGCGGGAGCTGAAGCTTTCTTT. Its protein is CASSYDAGAEAFF.

V usage is TRBV28 and J usage is TRBJ1-2; 8 nucleotides match TRBD1. CDR3 length: 16 amino acids. With V trimmed by 3 bases and J by 0 bases, 6 bases remained unmatched. Germline V gene lookup returns CDR1 MDHEN and CDR2 SYDVKM. In DNA, the CDR3 is TGTGCCAGCAGTTTGAGCCCACAGGGGGCTAACTATGGCTACACCTTC. Translation gives CASSLSPQGANYGYTF.

The chain links TRBV10-3 to TRBJ2-6, with D perhaps assigned TRBD1 or TRBD2 (5 bases each). CDR3 length equals 17 residues. V lost 3 bases to trimming and J lost 0 bases, with 12 bases between them. Germline V gene data show CDR1 as ENHRY and CDR2 as SYGVKD. This CDR3 reads CAISDGTGYSGANVLTF. CDR3 DNA sequence: TGTGCCATCAGTGATGGGACGGGTTACTCTGGGGCCAACGTCCTGACTTTC.

This rearrangement joins TRBV7-3 to TRBJ2-3; no firm D call. This CDR3 contains 15 residues. Trimming took off 1 base at V and 3 bases at J, with 11 bases between the two ends. Germline V CDR1 and CDR2: SGHTA, FQGTGA. This CDR3 reads CASSLRGTWTDTQYF. The CDR3 DNA is TGTGCCAGCAGCTTAAGGGGTACGTGGACAGATACGCAGTATTTT.

This sequence joins TRBV19 and TRBJ2-7; 8 nucleotides agree with TRBD2. Per the germline V gene, CDR1 is LNHDA and CDR2 is SQIVND (reference sequence). CDR3 length: 13 residues. V dropped 3 bases and J dropped 6; count of bases not matched to a gene: 4. The CDR3 is CASSITGRGEQYF. The CDR3 DNA reads TGTGCCAGTAGTATCACCGGGAGGGGCGAGCAGTACTTC.

This clonotype was counted ten times or more. This chain links TRBV7-6 with TRBJ2-5; no firm D call. The CDR3 has 13 residues. The germline gives CDR1 SGHVS, CDR2 FNYEAQ. The V end was cut by 5 bases, the J end by 4 bases, with 11 bases between. The CDR3 DNA reads as TGTGCCAGCAGCGCGAGTACCGTAGAGACCCAGTACTTC. Translated, it gives CASSASTVETQYF.

This clonotype was seen at least ten times. This rearrangement joins TRBV6-2 or TRBV6-3 to TRBJ2-1, with D perhaps TRBD1 (6 bases). Trimming cost V 6 bases and J 2 bases, with 11 bases left between them. This CDR3 region has 14 residues. Germline V gene data show CDR1 as MNHEY and CDR2 as SVGEGT. CDR3: CASRNRDPYNEQFF. In DNA, the CDR3 is TGTGCCAGCAGAAACAGGGACCCCTACAATGAGCAGTTCTTC.

In its sample, this clonotype was seen many times. The rearrangement joins TRBV25-1 to TRBJ1-2; maybe TRBD1 (5 bases). The CDR3 extends over 14 amino acids. Germline V gene data show CDR1 as MGHDK and CDR2 as SYGVNS. Trimming took 5 bases from V and 8 from J, leaving 18 bases between them. The chain's CDR3 is CASSTPGAFWGYTF. DNA for the CDR3: TGTGCCAGCAGTACCCCCGGGGCTTTTTGGGGCTACACCTTC.

The V gene is TRBV20-1, the J gene TRBJ1-4, with a possible D match to TRBD1 (5 bases). Germline values: CDR1 DFQATT, CDR2 SNEGSKA (reference sequence). CDR3 length equals 15 residues. V shed 4 bases and J shed 0 bases, with 12 bases lying between them. CDR3 nucleotides: TGCAGTGCTAACCAAGACAGCGCAACTAATGAAAAACTGTTTTTT. Translated, it gives CSANQDSATNEKLFF.

This clonotype was detected many times. The CDR3 region is CASSEFQVASAEAFF. The CDR3 nucleotides are TGTGCCAGCAGTGAATTTCAGGTGGCGAGCGCTGAAGCTTTCTTT. J is TRBJ1-1 and V is TRBV6-1; D not resolved. The germline CDR1 and CDR2 sequences are MNHNS and SASEGT. CDR3 size: 15 residues. V was shortened by 2 bases and J by 6 bases, with 16 bases between the two germline ends.

This clonotype came up a few times. This sequence joins TRBV20-1 and TRBJ1-5; no reliable D call. Germline CDR1 is DFQATT and CDR2 is SNEGSKA (reference sequence). The CDR3 length is 14 residues. Trimming left V 4 bases short and J 6 bases short, with 16 bases between. The CDR3, as DNA: TGCAGTGCTATAAACAGAGTGGAGGGTCAGCCCCAGCATTTT. It yields the protein CSAINRVEGQPQHF.

This clonotype turned up a few times. J is TRBJ1-5 and V is TRBV29-1, with a possible D match to TRBD1 (5 bases). CDR3 length: 14 residues. CDR1 and CDR2 (germline): SQVTM, ANQGSEA. Deletions cut 7 bases from V and 4 bases from J, with 17 bases between. For the CDR3, the DNA is TGCAGCGCCCGTGGGGGAACAGGAAATCAGCCCCAGCATTTT. Translated: CSARGGTGNQPQHF. The entire variable domain, with the rest obtained from reference TRBV29-1 and TRBJ1-5, is as follows: SAVISQKPSRDICQRGTSLTIQCQVDSQVTMMFWYRQQPGQSLTLIATANQGSEATYESGFVIDKFPISRPNLTFSTLTVSNMSPEDSSIYLCSARGGTGNQPQHFGDGTRLSIL.

The table lists this clonotype with many counts. J is TRBJ2-2 and V is TRBV7-2, with D possibly being TRBD1 (5 bases). Trimming removed 5 bases at V and 1 base at J, with 14 bases between. The germline V gene encodes CDR1 SGHTA and CDR2 FQGNSA. The CDR3 length is 16 residues. In DNA, the CDR3 is TGTGCCAGCAGCCGGAAGCGACAGCAGAACACCGGGGAGCTGTTTTTT. It codes for CASSRKRQQNTGELFF.

Comments on this clonotype: A read error may account for a junction end that differs from germline. The chain employs TRBV12-3 or TRBV12-4 and TRBJ2-1; possible D gene TRBD2, 6 bases. The length of the CDR3 is 15 residues. CDR3 region: CASGLGGTAYNEQFF. DNA for the CDR3: TGTGCCAGCGGTTTGGGAGGTACCGCCTACAATGAGCAGTTCTTC.

The table lists this clonotype with many counts. This rearrangement joins TRBV7-2 to TRBJ2-3; D may be TRBD2 (5 bases). The CDR3 is made up of 17 amino acids. CDR1 is SGHTA, CDR2 FQGNSA, per germline. Trimming pared 0 bases from V and 0 bases from J, leaving 13 bases between. The CDR3 here is CASSLAHPAASTDTQYF. The DNA for the CDR3 is TGTGCCAGCAGCTTAGCTCATCCAGCGGCTAGCACAGATACGCAGTATTTT.

This clonotype turned up a few times. This chain uses TRBV4-3 with TRBJ2-7; D assignment may be TRBD1 or TRBD2 (5 bases each). V lost 0 bases and J 6 bases, leaving 18 bases between the germline ends. Per germline, CDR1 LGHNA and CDR2 YSLEER. The CDR3 extends over 16 amino acids. The CDR3 loop reads CASSQEGTGGFLEQYF. Written as DNA, the CDR3 is TGCGCCAGCAGCCAAGAAGGTACTGGGGGTTTTCTCGAGCAGTACTTC.

V gene TRBV20-1 combines with J gene TRBJ2-5; the D is unclear. The CDR3 totals 10 residues. Trimming removed 6 bases at V and 2 bases at J, with 4 bases between. Germline V gene data show CDR1 as DFQATT and CDR2 as SNEGSKA (reference sequence). CDR3 coding DNA: TGCAGTGCCTCGCAAGAGACCCAGTACTTC. The encoded protein is CSASQETQYF.

At least ten counts were recorded for this clonotype. This sequence joins TRBV7-9 and TRBJ1-5; D unresolved. V was pared by 4 bases and J by 3 bases, with 4 bases between. Germline V gives CDR1 SEHNR, CDR2 FQNEAQ (reference sequence). This CDR3 comprises 12 residues. CDR3 coding DNA: TGTGCCAGCAGCTCCCACAATCAGCCCCAGCATTTT. It translates to CASSSHNQPQHF. Drawing the rest from reference TRBV7-9 and TRBJ1-5, the complete variable domain is DTGVSQNPRHKITKRGQNVTFRCDPISEHNRLYWYRQTLGQGPEFLTYFQNEAQLEKSRLLSDRFSAERPKGSFSTLEIQRTEQGDSAMYLCASSSHNQPQHFGDGTRLSIL.